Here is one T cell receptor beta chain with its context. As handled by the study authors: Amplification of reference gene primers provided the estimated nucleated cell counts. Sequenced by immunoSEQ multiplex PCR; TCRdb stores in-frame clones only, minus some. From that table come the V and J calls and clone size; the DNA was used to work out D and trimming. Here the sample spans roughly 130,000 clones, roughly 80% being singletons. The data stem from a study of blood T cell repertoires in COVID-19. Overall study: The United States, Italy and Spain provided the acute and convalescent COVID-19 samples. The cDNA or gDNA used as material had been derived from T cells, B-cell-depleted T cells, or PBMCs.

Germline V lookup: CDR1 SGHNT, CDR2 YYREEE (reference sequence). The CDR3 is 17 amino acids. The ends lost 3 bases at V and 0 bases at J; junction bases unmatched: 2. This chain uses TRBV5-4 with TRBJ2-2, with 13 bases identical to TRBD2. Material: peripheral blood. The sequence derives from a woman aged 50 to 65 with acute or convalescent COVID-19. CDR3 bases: TGTGCCAGCAGCTCAGGACTAGCGGGGGCGAACACCGGGGAGCTGTTTTTT. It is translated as CASSSGLAGANTGELFF.